Listed here are 8 T cell receptor beta chains from one sample, sequenced in a study of T cell responses to AZD1222 COVID-19 vaccine. Libraries were prepared by immunoSEQ multiplex PCR; TCRdb keeps only in-frame clonotypes and omits some of them. The sample holds about 97,000 clones, more than 70% seen once. Source: peripheral blood, taken on day 0 of AZD1222 vaccination. These receptors were obtained from an adult in good health.

CDR3 DNA sequence: TGTGCCAGCTCACCACCGGGCTTCCCTAACTATGGCTACACCTTC. Its translation is CASSPPGFPNYGYTF. The gene calls are TRBV18 and TRBJ1-2; D unclear. The CDR3 totals 15 residues. V shed 0 bases and J shed 0 bases, with 8 bases lying between them. Germline lookup yields CDR1 KGHSH and CDR2 LQKENI.

The chain recombines TRBV5-1 with TRBJ2-1; D remains unclear. This CDR3 has 15 amino acids. Trimming cost V 2 bases and J 0 bases, with 9 bases left between them. CDR1 is SGHRS and CDR2 is YFSETQ in the germline V gene. CDR3 nucleotides: TGCGCCAGCAGCTTAGACCTGAGCTCCTACAATGAGCAGTTCTTC. This encodes CASSLDLSSYNEQFF.

The genes are TRBV27 and TRBJ1-5, with TRBD1 matching over 10 bases. The CDR3 extends over 14 amino acids. Germline CDR1 MNHEY, CDR2 SMNVEV (reference sequence). Trimming took 8 bases from V and 1 from J; bases not matched to a gene: 2. The CDR3 DNA is TGTGCCAGCGGACAGGGGGGCAGCAATCAGCCCCAGCATTTT. Its protein is CASGQGGSNQPQHF.

The rearrangement links TRBV3-1 (or the pseudogene TRBV3-2) to TRBJ2-7; D uncertain. Germline assignment: CDR1 LGHDT and CDR2 YNNKEL (reference sequence). The CDR3 spans 11 residues. Trimming took 4 bases from V and 3 from J, leaving 4 bases between them. The CDR3 nucleotides read TGTGCCAGCAGCCGATTCTACGAGCAGTACTTC. Its translation: CASSRFYEQYF.

This clone is a singleton in its sample. The rearrangement links TRBV18 to TRBJ1-1; unclear D gene. The CDR3 has 12 amino acids. Germline loops: CDR1 KGHSH, CDR2 LQKENI. V lost 8 bases, J lost 4 bases, and 11 bases lay in between. The CDR3: CASGLETTEAFF. DNA of the CDR3: TGTGCCAGCGGGCTTGAGACCACTGAAGCTTTCTTT.

The J gene is TRBJ2-3, the V gene TRBV2; maybe TRBD2 (7 bases). Germline assignment: CDR1 SNHLY and CDR2 FYNNEI. Trimming cost V 8 bases and J 0 bases, with 15 bases left between them. The CDR3 length is 15 residues. CDR3 residues: CASGGAGPSTDTQYF. CDR3 DNA: TGTGCCAGCGGGGGGGCGGGTCCTAGCACAGATACGCAGTATTTT.

The chain combines TRBV5-6 with TRBJ2-7; tentatively, D is TRBD1 (6 bases). Germline V gene data show CDR1 as SGHDT and CDR2 as YYEEEE. This CDR3 is built from 13 residues. V gave up 4 bases and J gave up 4 bases, with 12 bases separating them. CDR3 loop: CASSRTQGYEQYF. CDR3 nucleotide sequence: TGTGCCAGCAGCCGGACCCAGGGGTACGAGCAGTACTTC.

The V and J genes are TRBV10-3 and TRBJ1-2, with TRBD1 matching over 12 bases. Germline-derived CDR1 and CDR2 are ENHRY and SYGVKD. The CDR3 runs 16 residues. J gave up 4 bases and V 0 bases, and 3 bases lay outside the gene matches. This chain's CDR3 is CAISESGQGAFYGYTF. The CDR3 coding sequence is TGTGCCATCAGTGAGTCGGGACAGGGGGCCTTCTATGGCTACACCTTC.